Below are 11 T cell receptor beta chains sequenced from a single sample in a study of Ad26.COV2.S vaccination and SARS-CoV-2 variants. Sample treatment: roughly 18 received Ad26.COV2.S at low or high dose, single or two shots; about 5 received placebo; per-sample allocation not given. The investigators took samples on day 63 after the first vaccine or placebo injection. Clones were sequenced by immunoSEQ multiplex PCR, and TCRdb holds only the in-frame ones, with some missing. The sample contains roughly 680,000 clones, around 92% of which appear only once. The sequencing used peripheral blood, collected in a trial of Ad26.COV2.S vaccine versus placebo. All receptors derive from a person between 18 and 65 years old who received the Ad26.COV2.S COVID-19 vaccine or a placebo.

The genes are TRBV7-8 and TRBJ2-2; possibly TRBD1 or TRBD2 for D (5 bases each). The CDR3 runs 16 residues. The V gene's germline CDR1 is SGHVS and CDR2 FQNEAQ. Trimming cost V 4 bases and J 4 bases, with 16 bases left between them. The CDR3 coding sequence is TGTGCCAGCAGCTACTTGGCTGGGGGATCCACCGGGGAGCTGTTTTTT. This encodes CASSYLAGGSTGELFF. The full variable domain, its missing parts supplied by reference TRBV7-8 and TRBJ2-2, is GAGVSQSPRYKVAKRGQDVALRCDPISGHVSLFWYQQALGQGPEFLTYFQNEAQLDKSGLPSDRFFAERPEGSVSTLKIQRTQQEDSAVYLCASSYLAGGSTGELFFGEGSRLTVL.

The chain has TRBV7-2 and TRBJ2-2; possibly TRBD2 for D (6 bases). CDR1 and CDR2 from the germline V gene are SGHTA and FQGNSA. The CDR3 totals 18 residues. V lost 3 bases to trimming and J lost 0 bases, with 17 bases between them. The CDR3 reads CASSFPGVGGTNTGELFF. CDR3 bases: TGTGCCAGCAGCTTCCCGGGAGTTGGCGGCACGAACACCGGGGAGCTGTTTTTT.

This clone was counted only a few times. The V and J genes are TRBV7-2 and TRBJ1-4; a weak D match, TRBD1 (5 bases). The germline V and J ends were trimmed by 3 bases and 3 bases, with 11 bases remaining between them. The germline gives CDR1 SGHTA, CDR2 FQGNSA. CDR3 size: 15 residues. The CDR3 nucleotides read TGTGCCAGCAGCTTGGAGAGGGGATCTAATGAAAAACTGTTTTTT. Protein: CASSLERGSNEKLFF.

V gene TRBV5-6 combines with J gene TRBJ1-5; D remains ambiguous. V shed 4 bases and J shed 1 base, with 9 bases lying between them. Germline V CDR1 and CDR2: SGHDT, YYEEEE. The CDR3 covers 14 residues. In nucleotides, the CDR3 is TGTGCCAGCAGCACAAGTGGGAGCAATCAGCCCCAGCATTTT. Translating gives CASSTSGSNQPQHF.

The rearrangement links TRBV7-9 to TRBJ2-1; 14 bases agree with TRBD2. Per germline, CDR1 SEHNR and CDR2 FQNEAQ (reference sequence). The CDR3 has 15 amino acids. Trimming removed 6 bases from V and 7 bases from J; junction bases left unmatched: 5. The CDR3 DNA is TGTGCCAGCAGGGGGACTAGCGGGAGTATTAATGAGCAGTTCTTC. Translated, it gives CASRGTSGSINEQFF.

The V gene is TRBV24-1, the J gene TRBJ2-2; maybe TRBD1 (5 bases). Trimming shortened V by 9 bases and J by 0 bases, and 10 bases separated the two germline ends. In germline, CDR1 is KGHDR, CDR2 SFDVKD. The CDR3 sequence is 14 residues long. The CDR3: CATGAYANTGELFF. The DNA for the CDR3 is TGTGCCACCGGGGCTTACGCGAACACCGGGGAGCTGTTTTTT.

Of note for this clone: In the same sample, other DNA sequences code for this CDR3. CDR3 residues: CASSYFGTNTGELFF. The CDR3 bases are TGTGCCAGCAGTTACTTCGGGACGAACACCGGGGAGCTGTTTTTT. The chain links TRBV6-5 to TRBJ2-2, with TRBD2 as a possible D gene (5 bases). V was trimmed by 1 base and J by 0 bases, leaving 6 bases between them. Germline-derived CDR1 and CDR2 are MNHEY and SVGAGI. The CDR3 runs to 15 residues.

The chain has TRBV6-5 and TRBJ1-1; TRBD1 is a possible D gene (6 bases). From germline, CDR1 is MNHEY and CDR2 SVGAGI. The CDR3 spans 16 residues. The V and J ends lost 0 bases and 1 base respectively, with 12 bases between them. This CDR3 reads CASSYSSTGENTEAFF. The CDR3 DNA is TGTGCCAGCAGTTACTCGTCGACAGGTGAGAACACTGAAGCTTTCTTT.

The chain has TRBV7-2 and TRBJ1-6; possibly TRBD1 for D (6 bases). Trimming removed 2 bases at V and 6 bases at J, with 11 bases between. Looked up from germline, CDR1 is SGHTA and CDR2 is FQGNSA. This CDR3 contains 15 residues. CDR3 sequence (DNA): TGTGCCAGCAGCTTATCGGACAGATCTAATTCACCCCTCCACTTT. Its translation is CASSLSDRSNSPLHF.

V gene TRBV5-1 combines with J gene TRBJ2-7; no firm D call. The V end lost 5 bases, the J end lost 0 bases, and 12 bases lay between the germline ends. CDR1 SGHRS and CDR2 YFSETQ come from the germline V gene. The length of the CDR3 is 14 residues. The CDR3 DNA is TGCGCCAGCAGGGGCAGCATGAGCTCCTACGAGCAGTACTTC. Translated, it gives CASRGSMSSYEQYF. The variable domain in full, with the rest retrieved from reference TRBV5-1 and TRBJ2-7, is KAGVTQTPRYLIKTRGQQVTLSCSPISGHRSVSWYQQTPGQGLQFLFEYFSETQRNKGNFPGRFSGRQFSNSRSEMNVSTLELGDSALYLCASRGSMSSYEQYFGPGTRLTVT.

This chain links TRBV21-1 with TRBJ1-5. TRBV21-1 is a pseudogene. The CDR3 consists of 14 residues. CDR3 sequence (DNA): TGTGCCAGCAGCCCTGGGGAGGGCGATCAGCCCCAGCATTTT. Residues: CASSPGEGDQPQHF.